The 24 T cell receptor beta chains below were found in one sample sequenced in a study of blood T cell repertoires in COVID-19. Clones were read by immunoSEQ multiplex PCR, and TCRdb kept only the in-frame ones, dropping some. This sample has a few hundred thousand clones, with 87% found just once. Sequencing input: PBMCs or T cells enriched from blood (not recorded which). The origin of the receptors is a woman aged 18-30 years who had recovered from COVID-19.

The rearrangement joins TRBV7-9 to TRBJ1-1, with 7 bases aligning to TRBD1. V lost 5 bases to trimming and J lost 7 bases; unmatched junction nucleotides: 10. From germline, CDR1 is SEHNR and CDR2 FQNEAQ (reference sequence). The CDR3 spans 14 residues. The CDR3 loop is CASSRGTVGNEAFF. The CDR3 nucleotides are TGTGCCAGCAGCCGCGGGACAGTAGGGAATGAAGCTTTCTTT.

To note about this clone: A read error may produce the germline difference seen at one junction end. This rearrangement joins TRBV6-5 to TRBJ2-7; 8 bases line up with TRBD1. The germline V gene has CDR1 MNHEY and CDR2 SVGAGI. CDR3 length: 15 residues. CDR3 sequence (DNA): TGTGCCAGCAGTAACTCCCTGGGACAGGCCTACGAGCAGTACTTC. It is translated as CASSNSLGQAYEQYF.

The rearrangement uses TRBV11-2 and TRBJ1-1, with D unresolved. The CDR3 consists of 13 residues. V was trimmed by 0 bases and J by 0 bases, leaving 2 bases between them. Germline CDR1 and CDR2: SGHAT and FQNNGV. The CDR3 DNA reads TGTGCCAGCAGCTTAGATATGAACACTGAAGCTTTCTTT. Its translation is CASSLDMNTEAFF.

DNA of the CDR3: TGTGCCAGCAGCTTAACTGGCGGCAACTTTGGGGATACGCAGTATTTT. As protein: CASSLTGGNFGDTQYF. The chain employs TRBV7-3 and TRBJ2-3; no reliable D call. CDR1 is SGHTA and CDR2 is FQGTGA in the germline V gene. This CDR3 contains 16 residues. V was clipped by 0 bases and J by 6 bases, with 16 bases between them.

V usage is TRBV7-2 and J usage is TRBJ2-1; possible D gene TRBD2, 5 bases. The CDR3 sequence is 11 residues long. Trimming stripped 3 bases from V and 9 bases from J, with 6 bases between. From germline, CDR1 is SGHTA and CDR2 FQGNSA. In nucleotides, the CDR3 is TGTGCCAGCAGCTTTAGCGTTGAGCAGTTCTTC. This codes for CASSFSVEQFF.

The chain employs TRBV4-1 and TRBJ2-7, with 7 bases fitting TRBD1. Germline V CDR1 and CDR2: MGHRA, YSYEKL. V trimming: 1 base; J trimming: 3 bases; junction bases outside the gene matches: 9. The CDR3 is 16 residues long. CDR3 protein: CASSQGLGQVSYEQYF. The CDR3, as DNA: TGCGCCAGCAGCCAAGGGCTAGGACAGGTCAGCTACGAGCAGTACTTC.

This rearrangement joins TRBV4-1 to TRBJ1-4; D unclear. Trimming stripped 4 bases from V and 10 bases from J, with 19 bases between. The CDR3 runs 15 residues. Germline V gene lookup returns CDR1 MGHRA and CDR2 YSYEKL. The DNA for the CDR3 is TGCGCCAGCAGCCCCCCTAGTGACGTTCTGGGAAAACTGTTTTTT. Translating gives CASSPPSDVLGKLFF.

The rearrangement links TRBV12-3 or TRBV12-4 to TRBJ1-3; D is undetermined. V lost 8 bases and J 3 bases, leaving 8 bases between the germline ends. CDR3 length: 12 amino acids. In DNA, the CDR3 is TGTGCCAGCGCGGGCGTTGGAAACACCATATATTTT. Translated: CASAGVGNTIYF.

This chain connects TRBV2 to TRBJ2-2; no reliable D call. The CDR3 is 12 amino acids. Trimming took off 7 bases at V and 1 base at J, with 4 bases between the two ends. Per the germline V gene, CDR1 is SNHLY and CDR2 is FYNNEI. In DNA form, the CDR3 reads TGTGCCAGCACTATGAACACCGGGGAGCTGTTTTTT. It specifies CASTMNTGELFF.

V is TRBV6-5 and J is TRBJ2-7, with 9 bases that match TRBD2. This CDR3 contains 16 residues. Trimming took 2 bases from V and 2 from J; bases not matched to a gene: 7. The germline V gene has CDR1 MNHEY and CDR2 SVGAGI. The chain's CDR3 is CASSYALAGSTYEQYF. In nucleotides, the CDR3 is TGTGCCAGCAGTTACGCACTAGCGGGCAGTACCTACGAGCAGTACTTC.

The chain recombines TRBV24-1 with TRBJ1-2, with D possibly being TRBD1 (5 bases). Germline-derived CDR1 and CDR2 are KGHDR and SFDVKD. CDR3 length equals 14 residues. Trimming left V 1 base short and J 3 bases short, with 8 bases between. The CDR3 region has the DNA TGTGCCACCAGTGATTTCCAGGGTTACTATGGCTACACCTTC. Its translation is CATSDFQGYYGYTF.

The chain combines TRBV6-5 with TRBJ2-7; TRBD1 is a possible D gene (5 bases). There are 15 residues in the CDR3. Germline values: CDR1 MNHEY, CDR2 SVGAGI. V dropped 7 bases and J dropped 0 bases, with 16 bases sitting between them. CDR3 sequence reads: CASKRRQQNSYEQYF. CDR3 in DNA: TGTGCCAGCAAAAGACGACAGCAGAACTCCTACGAGCAGTACTTC.

The rearrangement links TRBV7-8 to TRBJ1-2; D possibly corresponds to TRBD1 (5 bases). V lost 2 bases and J 6 bases, leaving 16 bases between the germline ends. This CDR3 contains 15 residues. The germline CDR1 and CDR2 sequences are SGHVS and FQNEAQ. The CDR3 protein is CASSLFSAPRDGYTF. In nucleotides, the CDR3 is TGTGCCAGCAGCTTATTCTCGGCCCCCAGGGATGGCTACACCTTC. The whole variable domain, remainder taken from reference TRBV7-8 and TRBJ1-2, is GAGVSQSPRYKVAKRGQDVALRCDPISGHVSLFWYQQALGQGPEFLTYFQNEAQLDKSGLPSDRFFAERPEGSVSTLKIQRTQQEDSAVYLCASSLFSAPRDGYTFGSGTRLTVV.

The gene calls are TRBV28 and TRBJ1-2, with 10 bases fitting TRBD1. Germline-derived CDR1 and CDR2 are MDHEN and SYDVKM. This CDR3 spans 15 amino acids. The junction had 6 bases not matched to a gene; V was cut back by 6 bases and J by 2 bases. CDR3 bases: TGTGCCAGCAGGGGACAGGGGTCAGCAAACTATGGCTACACCTTC. This translates into CASRGQGSANYGYTF.

This chain joins TRBV6-2 or TRBV6-3 and TRBJ1-1; 12 bases fit TRBD1. Unmatched junction bases numbered 14, after V lost 2 bases and J lost 10 bases. This CDR3 has 17 residues. Germline CDR1 MNHEY, CDR2 SVGEGT. CDR3 sequence: CASSYPNFAGQGARAFF. CDR3 bases: TGTGCCAGCAGTTACCCCAATTTCGCGGGACAGGGGGCGCGAGCTTTCTTT.

The chain recombines TRBV7-6 with TRBJ1-3, with 10 bases fitting TRBD1. Per the germline V gene, CDR1 is SGHVS and CDR2 is FNYEAQ. Trimming removed 5 bases from V and 4 bases from J; junction bases left unmatched: 5. This CDR3 is built from 15 residues. In nucleotides, the CDR3 is TGTGCCAGCAGCATGGGGACAGGGGAAGGAAACACCATATATTTT. It specifies CASSMGTGEGNTIYF.

The V gene is TRBV28, the J gene TRBJ1-3; TRBD1 matches 8 bases. From germline, CDR1 is MDHEN and CDR2 SYDVKM. CDR3 length equals 14 residues. Unmatched junction bases numbered 5, after V lost 7 bases and J lost 3 bases. The CDR3 region is CASNDRGNGNTIYF. The CDR3 DNA reads TGTGCCAGCAATGACAGGGGAAATGGAAACACCATATATTTT.

This chain uses TRBV4-3 with TRBJ2-1; a possible D gene is TRBD1 (6 bases). Germline CDR1 LGHNA, CDR2 YSLEER. Trimming stripped 0 bases from V and 8 bases from J, with 14 bases between. This CDR3 has 15 residues. The CDR3 loop is CASSQEQGLIDEQFF. The CDR3 nucleotides read TGCGCCAGCAGCCAAGAACAGGGTTTAATCGATGAGCAGTTCTTC.

This sequence joins TRBV3-1 (or the pseudogene TRBV3-2) and TRBJ1-3; possibly TRBD1 for D (6 bases). The CDR3 is 15 residues long. CDR1 and CDR2 (germline): LGHDT, YNNKEL (reference sequence). Trimming pared 1 base from V and 4 bases from J, leaving 11 bases between. This chain's CDR3 is CASSQVLQGGNTIYF. The CDR3 DNA is TGTGCCAGCAGCCAAGTTCTACAGGGAGGAAACACCATATATTTT.

The V and J genes are TRBV20-1 and TRBJ1-2, with 8 bases that match TRBD1. The germline gives CDR1 DFQATT, CDR2 SNEGSKA (reference sequence). J lost 5 bases, V lost 6 bases, and 2 bases had no gene match. This CDR3 contains 11 residues. In nucleotides, the CDR3 is TGCAGTGCCAGGACAGGGTATGGCTACACCTTC. It encodes CSARTGYGYTF.

This chain uses TRBV5-5 with TRBJ2-1; D perhaps matches TRBD2 (5 bases). From germline, CDR1 is SGHKS and CDR2 YYEKEE (reference sequence). Trimming left V 4 bases short and J 8 bases short, with 19 bases between. This CDR3 has 15 amino acids. CDR3 sequence reads: CASSLLAAQWDEQFF. In nucleotides, the CDR3 is TGTGCCAGCAGCCTGCTAGCTGCACAGTGGGATGAGCAGTTCTTC.

This clone was recorded only once. The V call is TRBV19, the J call TRBJ1-6, with a weak D call TRBD1 (6 bases). CDR1 and CDR2 from the germline V gene are LNHDA and SQIVND (reference sequence). V shed 1 base and J shed 7 bases, with 8 bases lying between them. This CDR3 spans 14 amino acids. The CDR3 DNA reads as TGTGCCAGTAGTATAGCCGACAGGAATTCACCCCTCCACTTT. Translating it yields CASSIADRNSPLHF. The full variable domain, rest sourced from reference TRBV19 and TRBJ1-6, is DGGITQSPKYLFRKEGQNVTLSCEQNLNHDAMYWYRQDPGQGLRLIYYSQIVNDFQKGDIAEGYSVSREKKESFPLTVTSAQKNPTAFYLCASSIADRNSPLHFGNGTRLTVT.

The chain has TRBV7-6 and TRBJ2-7; tentatively, D is TRBD2 (5 bases). CDR3 length equals 13 residues. CDR1 and CDR2 (germline): SGHVS, FNYEAQ. Trimming removed 0 bases from V and 6 bases from J, with 9 bases in between. This CDR3 is CASSLAAGGEQYF. CDR3 bases: TGTGCCAGCAGCTTAGCGGCAGGAGGCGAGCAGTACTTC.

The genes are TRBV3-1 (or the pseudogene TRBV3-2) and TRBJ1-1; D not resolved. The germline V gene encodes CDR1 LGHDT and CDR2 YNNKEL (reference sequence). The CDR3 sequence is 14 residues long. Trimming left V 0 bases short and J 3 bases short, with 8 bases between. For the CDR3, the DNA is TGTGCCAGCAGCCAAGAGGTCCGGGACACTGAAGCTTTCTTT. Residues: CASSQEVRDTEAFF.